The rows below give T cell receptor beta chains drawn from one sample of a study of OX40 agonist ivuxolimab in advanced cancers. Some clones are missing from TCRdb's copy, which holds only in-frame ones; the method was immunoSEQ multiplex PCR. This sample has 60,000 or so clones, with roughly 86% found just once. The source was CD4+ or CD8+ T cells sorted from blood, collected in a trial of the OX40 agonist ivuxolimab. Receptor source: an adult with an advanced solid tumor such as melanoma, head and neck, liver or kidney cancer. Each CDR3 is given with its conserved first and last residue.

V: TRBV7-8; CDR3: CASSPLEGSGTQYF
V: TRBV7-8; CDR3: CASSLAPPIAGVLYEQYF
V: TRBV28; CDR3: CASTVDINYGYTF
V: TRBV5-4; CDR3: CASSLANYRVGTEAFF
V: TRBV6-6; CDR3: CASSYQLAGWETQYF
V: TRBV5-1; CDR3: CASSSSGGNEKLFF
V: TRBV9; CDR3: CASSVEGYTGELFF
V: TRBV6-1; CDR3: CASSEVPTSHEQYF
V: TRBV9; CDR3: CASSLDDGELFF
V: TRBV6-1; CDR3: CASSAAGGAGSNQPQHF
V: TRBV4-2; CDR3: CASSHLLDNQPQHF
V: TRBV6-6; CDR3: CASSRAPDWGYTF
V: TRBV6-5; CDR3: CASRPPGQITEAFF
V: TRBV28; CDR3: CASNQNYGYTF
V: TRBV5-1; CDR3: CASSRIQTEQETQYF
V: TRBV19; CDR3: CASSIGQGANSPLHF
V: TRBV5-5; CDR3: CASSLRSGGYQETQYF
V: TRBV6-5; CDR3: CASSYSPGLNTEAFF
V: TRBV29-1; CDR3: CSTSREGSYGYTF
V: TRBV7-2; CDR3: CASKGSFNSPLHF
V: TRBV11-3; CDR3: CASSFLPGSSGNTIYF
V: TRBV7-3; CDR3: CASSPTTGAETQYF
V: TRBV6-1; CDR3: CASTVYAEAFF
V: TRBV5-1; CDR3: CASRANTGELFF
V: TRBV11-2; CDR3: CASSLGSDSLPGNTIYF
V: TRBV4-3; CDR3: CASSQGTQGNTGELFF
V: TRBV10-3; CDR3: CAISDDKNTEAFF
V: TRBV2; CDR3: CASSEGQGEFQPQHF
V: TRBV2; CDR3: CASSEGAGAPYGYTF
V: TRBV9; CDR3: CASSVVAGGGTDTQYF
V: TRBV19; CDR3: CASSTVARGGTEAFF
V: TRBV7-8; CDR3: CASSLALGSSADTQYF
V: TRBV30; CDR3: CAWTGAAATNEKLFF
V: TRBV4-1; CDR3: CASSLASYRDADSPLHF
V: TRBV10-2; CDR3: CASSEDWRQTQYF
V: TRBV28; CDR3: CASQAAATGSSYEQYF